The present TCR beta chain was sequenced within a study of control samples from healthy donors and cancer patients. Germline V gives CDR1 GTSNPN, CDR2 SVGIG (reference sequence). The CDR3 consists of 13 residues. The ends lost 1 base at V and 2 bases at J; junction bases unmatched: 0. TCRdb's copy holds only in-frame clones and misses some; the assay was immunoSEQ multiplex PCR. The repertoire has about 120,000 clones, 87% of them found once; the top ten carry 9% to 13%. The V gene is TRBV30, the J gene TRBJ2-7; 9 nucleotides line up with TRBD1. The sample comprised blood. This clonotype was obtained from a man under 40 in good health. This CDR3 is CAWSGTGAYEQYF. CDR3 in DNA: TGTGCCTGGAGTGGGACAGGGGCCTACGAGCAGTACTTC.